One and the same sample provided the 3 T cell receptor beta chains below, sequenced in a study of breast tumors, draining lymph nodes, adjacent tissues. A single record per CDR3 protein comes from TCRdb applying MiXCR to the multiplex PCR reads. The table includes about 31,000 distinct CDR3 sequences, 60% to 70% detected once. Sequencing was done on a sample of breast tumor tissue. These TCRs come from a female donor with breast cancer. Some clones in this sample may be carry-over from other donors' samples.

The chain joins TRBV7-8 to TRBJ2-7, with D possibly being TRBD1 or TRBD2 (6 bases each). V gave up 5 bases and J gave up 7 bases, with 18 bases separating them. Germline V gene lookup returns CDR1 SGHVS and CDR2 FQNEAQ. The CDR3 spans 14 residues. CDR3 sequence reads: CASSPGSGADEQYF. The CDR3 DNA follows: TGTGCCAGCAGCCCAGGATCGGGGGCTGATGAGCAGTACTTC.

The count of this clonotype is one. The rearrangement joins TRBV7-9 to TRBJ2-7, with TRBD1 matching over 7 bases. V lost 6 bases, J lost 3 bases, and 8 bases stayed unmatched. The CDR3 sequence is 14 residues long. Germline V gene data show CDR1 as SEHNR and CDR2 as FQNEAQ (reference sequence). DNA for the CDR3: TGTGCCAGCAGTAAACAGGGGACGAACTACGAGCAGTACTTC. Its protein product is CASSKQGTNYEQYF.

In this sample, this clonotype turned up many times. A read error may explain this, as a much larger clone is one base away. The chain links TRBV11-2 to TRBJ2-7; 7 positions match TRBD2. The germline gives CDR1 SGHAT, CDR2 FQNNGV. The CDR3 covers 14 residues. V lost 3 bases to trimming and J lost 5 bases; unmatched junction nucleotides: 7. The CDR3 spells CASSLTSLPNEQYF. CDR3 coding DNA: TGTGCCAGCAGCTTGACTAGCCTACCAAACGAGCAGTACTTC.